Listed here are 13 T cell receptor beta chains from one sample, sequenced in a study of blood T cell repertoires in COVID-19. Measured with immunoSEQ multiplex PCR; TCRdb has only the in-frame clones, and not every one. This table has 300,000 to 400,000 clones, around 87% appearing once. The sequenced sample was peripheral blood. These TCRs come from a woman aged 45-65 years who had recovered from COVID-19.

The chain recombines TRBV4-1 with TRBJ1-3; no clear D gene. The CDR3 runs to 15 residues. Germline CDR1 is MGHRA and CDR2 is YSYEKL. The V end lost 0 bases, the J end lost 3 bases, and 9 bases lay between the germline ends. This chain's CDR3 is CASSQDRHDGNTIYF. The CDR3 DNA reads TGCGCCAGCAGCCAAGATAGACATGATGGAAACACCATATATTTT.

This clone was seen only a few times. The CDR3 region has the DNA TGTGCCACCCGACAGAGTGAGCAGTACTTC. Encoded protein: CATRQSEQYF. The rearrangement links TRBV28 to TRBJ2-7; TRBD1 might be the D (5 bases). Trimming took 10 bases from V and 7 from J, leaving 11 bases between them. CDR1 and CDR2 from the germline V gene are MDHEN and SYDVKM. The CDR3 loop spans 10 amino acids. The full variable domain, in which reference TRBV28 and TRBJ2-7 provide the parts outside the CDR3, is DVKVTQSSRYLVKRTGEKVFLECVQDMDHENMFWYRQDPGLGLRLIYFSYDVKMKEKGDIPEGYSVSREKKERFSLILESASTNQTSMYLCATRQSEQYFGPGTRLTVT.

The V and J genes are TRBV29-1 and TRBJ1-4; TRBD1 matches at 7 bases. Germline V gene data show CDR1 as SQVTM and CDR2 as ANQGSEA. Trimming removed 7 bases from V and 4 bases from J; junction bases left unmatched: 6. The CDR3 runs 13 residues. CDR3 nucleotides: TGCAGCGCCGCGGGACAGAATAATGAAAAACTGTTTTTT. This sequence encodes CSAAGQNNEKLFF.

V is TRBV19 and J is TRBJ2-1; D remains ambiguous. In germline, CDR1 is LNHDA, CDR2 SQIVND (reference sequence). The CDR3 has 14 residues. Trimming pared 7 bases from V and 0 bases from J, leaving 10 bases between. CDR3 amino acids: CASNGYGSYNEQFF. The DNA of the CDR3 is TGTGCCAGTAACGGGTACGGCTCCTACAATGAGCAGTTCTTC. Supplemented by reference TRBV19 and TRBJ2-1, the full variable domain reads DGGITQSPKYLFRKEGQNVTLSCEQNLNHDAMYWYRQDPGQGLRLIYYSQIVNDFQKGDIAEGYSVSREKKESFPLTVTSAQKNPTAFYLCASNGYGSYNEQFFGPGTRLTVL.

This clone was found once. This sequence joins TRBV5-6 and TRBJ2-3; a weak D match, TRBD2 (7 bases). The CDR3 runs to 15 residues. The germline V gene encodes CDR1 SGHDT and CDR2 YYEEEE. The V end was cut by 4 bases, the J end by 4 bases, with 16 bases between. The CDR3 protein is CASSPRGARSDTQYF. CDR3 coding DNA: TGTGCCAGCAGCCCCCGGGGGGCCAGGTCAGATACGCAGTATTTT.

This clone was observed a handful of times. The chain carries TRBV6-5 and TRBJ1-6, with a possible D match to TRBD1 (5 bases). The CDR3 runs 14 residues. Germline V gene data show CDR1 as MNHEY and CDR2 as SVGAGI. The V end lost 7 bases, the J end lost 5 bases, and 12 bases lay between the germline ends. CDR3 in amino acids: CASKGRRHNSPLHF. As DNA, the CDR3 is TGTGCCAGCAAGGGGCGGCGACATAATTCACCCCTCCACTTT.

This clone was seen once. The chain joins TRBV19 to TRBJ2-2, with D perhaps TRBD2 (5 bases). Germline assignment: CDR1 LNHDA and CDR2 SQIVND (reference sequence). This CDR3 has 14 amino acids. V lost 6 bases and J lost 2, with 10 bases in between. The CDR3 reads CASRSRGNTGELFF. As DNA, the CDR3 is TGTGCCAGTAGGTCCCGGGGAAACACCGGGGAGCTGTTTTTT.

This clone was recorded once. CDR3 sequence: CASIGYGITGELFF. CDR3 bases: TGTGCCAGCATAGGGTACGGGATTACCGGGGAGCTGTTTTTT. The rearrangement joins TRBV6-5 to TRBJ2-2, with a weak D call TRBD2 (5 bases). V lost 7 bases and J lost 5, with 14 bases in between. The CDR3 loop spans 14 amino acids. Germline assignment: CDR1 MNHEY and CDR2 SVGAGI.

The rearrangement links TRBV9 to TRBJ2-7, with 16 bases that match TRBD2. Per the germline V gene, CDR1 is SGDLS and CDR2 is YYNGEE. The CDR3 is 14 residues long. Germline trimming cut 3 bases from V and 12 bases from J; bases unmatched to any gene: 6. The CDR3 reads CASSDGTSGRDPYF. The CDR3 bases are TGTGCCAGCAGCGACGGGACTAGCGGGAGGGATCCGTACTTC. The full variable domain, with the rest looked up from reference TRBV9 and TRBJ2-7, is DSGVTQTPKHLITATGQRVTLRCSPRSGDLSVYWYQQSLDQGLQFLIQYYNGEERAKGNILERFSAQQFPDLHSELNLSSLELGDSALYFCASSDGTSGRDPYFGPGTRLTVT.

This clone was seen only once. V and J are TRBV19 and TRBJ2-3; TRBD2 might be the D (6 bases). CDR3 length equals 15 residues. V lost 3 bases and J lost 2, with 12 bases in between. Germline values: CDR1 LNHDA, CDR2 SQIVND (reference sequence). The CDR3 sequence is CASSIPSEFTDTQYF. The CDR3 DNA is TGTGCCAGTAGTATCCCTAGCGAGTTCACAGATACGCAGTATTTT.

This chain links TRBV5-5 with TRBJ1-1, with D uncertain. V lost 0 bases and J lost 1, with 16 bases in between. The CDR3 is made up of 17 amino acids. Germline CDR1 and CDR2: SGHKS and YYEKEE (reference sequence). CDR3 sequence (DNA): TGTGCCAGCAGCTTGGTCGGATTTGGTCGGGGGAACACTGAAGCTTTCTTT. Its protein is CASSLVGFGRGNTEAFF.

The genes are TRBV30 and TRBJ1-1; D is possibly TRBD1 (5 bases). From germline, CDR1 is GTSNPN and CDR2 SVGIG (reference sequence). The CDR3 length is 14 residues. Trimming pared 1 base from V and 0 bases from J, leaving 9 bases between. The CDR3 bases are TGTGCCTGGAGTGGGGGCAGGATGAACACTGAAGCTTTCTTT. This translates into CAWSGGRMNTEAFF.

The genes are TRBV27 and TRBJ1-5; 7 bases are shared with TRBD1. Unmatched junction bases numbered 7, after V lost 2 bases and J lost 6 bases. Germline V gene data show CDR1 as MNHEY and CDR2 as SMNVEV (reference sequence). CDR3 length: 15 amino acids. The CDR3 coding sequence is TGTGCCAGCAGTTTACGGGGGACAGTCGCTCAGCCCCAGCATTTT. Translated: CASSLRGTVAQPQHF.